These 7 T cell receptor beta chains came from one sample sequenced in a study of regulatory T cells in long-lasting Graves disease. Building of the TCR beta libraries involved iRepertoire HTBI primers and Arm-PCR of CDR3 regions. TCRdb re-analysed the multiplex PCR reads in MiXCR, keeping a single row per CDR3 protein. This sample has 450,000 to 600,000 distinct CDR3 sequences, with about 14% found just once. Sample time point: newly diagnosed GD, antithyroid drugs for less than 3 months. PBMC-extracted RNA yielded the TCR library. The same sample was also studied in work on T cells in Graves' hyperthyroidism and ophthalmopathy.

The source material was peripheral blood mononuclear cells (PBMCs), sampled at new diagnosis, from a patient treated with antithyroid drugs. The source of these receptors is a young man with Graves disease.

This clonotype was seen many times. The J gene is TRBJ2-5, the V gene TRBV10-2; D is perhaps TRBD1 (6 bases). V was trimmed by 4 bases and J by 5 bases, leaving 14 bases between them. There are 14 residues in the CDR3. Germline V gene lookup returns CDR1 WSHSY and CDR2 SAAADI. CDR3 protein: CASSALTGVETQYF. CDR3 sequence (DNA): TGCGCCAGCAGTGCGTTGACAGGAGTTGAGACCCAGTACTTC.

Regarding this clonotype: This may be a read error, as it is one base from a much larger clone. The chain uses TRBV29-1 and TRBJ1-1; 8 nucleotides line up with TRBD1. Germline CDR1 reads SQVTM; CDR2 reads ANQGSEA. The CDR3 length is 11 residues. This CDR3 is CSSQGATEASF. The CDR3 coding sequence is TGCAGCTCTCAGGGGGCGACTGAAGCTTCCTTT.

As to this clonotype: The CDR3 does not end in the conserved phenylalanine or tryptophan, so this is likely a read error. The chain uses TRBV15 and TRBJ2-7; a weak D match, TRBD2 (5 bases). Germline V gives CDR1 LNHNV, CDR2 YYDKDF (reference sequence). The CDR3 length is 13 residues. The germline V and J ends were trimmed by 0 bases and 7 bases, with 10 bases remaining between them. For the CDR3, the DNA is TGTGCCACCAGCAGAGATTGGGAGAGTGAGCAGTACCTC. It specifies CATSRDWESEQYL.

The CDR3 reads CSARDGRPQETQYF. DNA for the CDR3: TGCAGTGCTAGAGATGGCAGACCCCAAGAGACCCAGTACTTC. This chain uses TRBV20-1 with TRBJ2-5; D call uncertain. Trimming left V 0 bases short and J 1 base short, with 9 bases between. CDR3 length: 14 residues. Germline V lookup: CDR1 DFQATT, CDR2 SNEGSKA (reference sequence).

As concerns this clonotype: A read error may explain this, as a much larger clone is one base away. The CDR3 is CTTSDFWGIGELFF. DNA of the CDR3: TGTACCACCAGTGATTTTTGGGGGATCGGGGAGCTGTTTTTT. The V gene is TRBV24-1, the J gene TRBJ2-2; perhaps D is TRBD1 or TRBD2 (5 bases each). CDR3 length: 14 amino acids. CDR1 and CDR2 from the germline V gene are KGHDR and SFDVKD.

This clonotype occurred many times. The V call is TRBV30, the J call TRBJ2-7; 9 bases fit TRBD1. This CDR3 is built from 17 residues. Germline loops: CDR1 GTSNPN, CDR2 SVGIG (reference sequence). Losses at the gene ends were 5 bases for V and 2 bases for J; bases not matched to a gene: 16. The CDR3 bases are TGTGCCTGGCGCGTGTTAGTTCCGGGACAGGGAACCTACGAGCAGTACTTC. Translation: CAWRVLVPGQGTYEQYF.

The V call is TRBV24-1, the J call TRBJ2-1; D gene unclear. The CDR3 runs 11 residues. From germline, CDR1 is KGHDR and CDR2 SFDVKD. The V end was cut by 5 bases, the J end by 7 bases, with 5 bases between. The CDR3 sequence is CATSVRNEQFF. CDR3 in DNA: TGTGCCACCAGTGTCCGGAATGAGCAGTTCTTC.